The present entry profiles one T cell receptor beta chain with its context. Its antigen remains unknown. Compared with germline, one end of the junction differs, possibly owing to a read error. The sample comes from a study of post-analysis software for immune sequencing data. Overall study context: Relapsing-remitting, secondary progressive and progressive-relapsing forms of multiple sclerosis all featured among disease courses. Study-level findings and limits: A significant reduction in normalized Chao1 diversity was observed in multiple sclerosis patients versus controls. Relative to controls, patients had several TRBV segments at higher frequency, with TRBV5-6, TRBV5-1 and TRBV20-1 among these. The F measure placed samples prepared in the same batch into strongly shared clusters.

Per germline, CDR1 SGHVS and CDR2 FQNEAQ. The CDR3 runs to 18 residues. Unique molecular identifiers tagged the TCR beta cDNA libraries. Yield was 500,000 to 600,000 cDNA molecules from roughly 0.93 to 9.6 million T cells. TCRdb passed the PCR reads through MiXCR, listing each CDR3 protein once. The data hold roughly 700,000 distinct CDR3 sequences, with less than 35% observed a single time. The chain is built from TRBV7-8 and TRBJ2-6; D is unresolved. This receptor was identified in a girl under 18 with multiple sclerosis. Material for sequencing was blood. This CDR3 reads CACSLPGLDLSGANVLTF. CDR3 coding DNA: TGTGCCTGCAGCTTACCGGGTTTAGACCTCTCTGGGGCCAACGTCCTGACTTTC.